The 16 T cell receptor beta chains below were found in one sample sequenced in a study of blood T cell repertoires in COVID-19. Method: immunoSEQ multiplex PCR; TCRdb's copy keeps in-frame clones and lacks some. The sample lists under 450,000 clones, approximately 90% occurring once. Sequenced sample: PBMCs or T cells enriched from blood (not recorded which). These TCRs come from a middle-aged woman who had been exposed to COVID-19.

This clone has just a few counts. The rearrangement uses TRBV12-3 or TRBV12-4 and TRBJ1-2; the D is unclear. V was shortened by 3 bases and J by 2 bases, with 7 bases between the two germline ends. The CDR3 runs 13 residues. The CDR3 spells CASSFLRNYGYTF. For the CDR3, the DNA is TGTGCCAGCAGTTTCCTCCGGAACTATGGCTACACCTTC.

The V call is TRBV27, the J call TRBJ2-7, with 7 bases aligning to TRBD2. Trimming removed 3 bases from V and 1 base from J; junction bases left unmatched: 6. CDR1 is MNHEY, CDR2 SMNVEV, per germline (reference sequence). The CDR3 spans 15 residues. The CDR3 region is CASSFGGGRSYEQYF. Written as DNA, the CDR3 is TGTGCCAGCAGTTTCGGCGGGGGACGTTCCTACGAGCAGTACTTC.

This sequence joins TRBV2 and TRBJ2-7; 13 bases match TRBD2. The J segment lost 0 bases and the V segment lost 4 bases, leaving 3 bases of the junction unmatched. The CDR3 spans 16 residues. Per germline, CDR1 SNHLY and CDR2 FYNNEI. Here the CDR3 reads CASSGLAGGPSYEQYF. For the CDR3, the DNA is TGTGCCAGCAGTGGACTAGCGGGGGGTCCCTCCTACGAGCAGTACTTC.

In DNA form, the CDR3 reads TGCGCCAGCAGCCAAGATACCAAACAAAGCTCCTATAATTCACCCCTCCACTTT. Translation: CASSQDTKQSSYNSPLHF. The chain couples TRBV4-3 to TRBJ1-6, with D uncertain. Trimming took 0 bases from V and 0 from J, leaving 12 bases between them. CDR3 size: 18 residues. Germline CDR1 LGHNA, CDR2 YSLEER.

This clone has only one observation. This chain links TRBV6-5 with TRBJ2-5, with 14 bases matching TRBD2. The CDR3 loop spans 14 amino acids. V shed 6 bases and J 10 bases; nucleotides not matched to a gene: 7. Germline V gives CDR1 MNHEY, CDR2 SVGAGI. This CDR3 is CASRRTSGGSVQYF. CDR3 sequence (DNA): TGTGCCAGCAGGAGGACTAGCGGGGGGTCGGTCCAGTACTTC.

This clone was counted a few times. J is TRBJ2-1 and V is TRBV7-3; D is undetermined. CDR1 is SGHTA and CDR2 is FQGTGA in the germline V gene. This CDR3 has 12 amino acids. The ends were cut back, 5 bases at V and 7 bases at J, with 9 bases in the middle. Written as DNA, the CDR3 is TGTGCCAGCAGCCAGCCGGGTAATGAGCAGTTCTTC. Residues: CASSQPGNEQFF.

The rearrangement uses TRBV3-1 (or the pseudogene TRBV3-2) and TRBJ2-5; 9 bases line up with TRBD2. The ends lost 2 bases at V and 4 bases at J; junction bases unmatched: 8. The germline CDR1 and CDR2 sequences are LGHDT and YNNKEL (reference sequence). The CDR3 length is 16 residues. CDR3 residues: CASSQTIAGVGETQYF. The CDR3 DNA sequence: TGTGCCAGCAGCCAAACAATAGCGGGAGTGGGAGAGACCCAGTACTTC.

This chain uses TRBV5-1 with TRBJ1-1; 9 bases map to TRBD1. CDR3 size: 16 residues. Germline CDR1 is SGHRS and CDR2 is YFSETQ. The ends lost 3 bases at V and 1 base at J; junction bases unmatched: 7. For the CDR3, the DNA is TGCGCCAGCAGCTCCCTTACGGGACAGGGGAACACTGAAGCTTTCTTT. The encoded protein is CASSSLTGQGNTEAFF.

This chain connects TRBV5-1 to TRBJ1-4; 10 bases match TRBD1. The CDR3 is made up of 15 amino acids. J gave up 8 bases and V 3 bases, and 7 bases lay outside the gene matches. Germline-derived CDR1 and CDR2 are SGHRS and YFSETQ. CDR3 loop: CASSWTGGSEEKLFF. DNA of the CDR3: TGCGCCAGCAGCTGGACAGGGGGGAGTGAGGAAAAACTGTTTTTT.

The CDR3 nucleotides are TGTGCCAGCAGCTTGACCGGGGGCGGGGGGAATGAGCAGTTCTTC. Protein sequence: CASSLTGGGGNEQFF. J is TRBJ2-1 and V is TRBV11-3, with 8 nucleotides matching TRBD2. The V and J ends lost 3 bases and 7 bases, in that order; junction bases with no gene match: 8. Per germline, CDR1 SGHNT and CDR2 YENEEA. The CDR3 has 15 residues.

J is TRBJ1-1 and V is TRBV5-5; no definite D call. The CDR3 consists of 13 residues. The V gene lost 2 bases and the J gene lost 5 bases, with 10 bases spanning the gap. Germline V gene data show CDR1 as SGHKS and CDR2 as YYEKEE (reference sequence). In DNA, the CDR3 is TGTGCCAGCAGCTTCAACACCGTTACTGAAGCTTTCTTT. It encodes CASSFNTVTEAFF.

The V and J genes are TRBV3-1 (or the pseudogene TRBV3-2) and TRBJ2-6; TRBD1 agrees at 8 bases. Germline-derived CDR1 and CDR2 are LGHDT and YNNKEL (reference sequence). The CDR3 extends over 18 amino acids. Germline trimming cut 5 bases from V and 0 bases from J; bases unmatched to any gene: 9. CDR3 region: CASSGVTGGISGANVLTF. Here the CDR3 DNA reads TGTGCCAGCAGCGGGGTAACAGGGGGGATCTCTGGGGCCAACGTCCTGACTTTC.

The J gene is TRBJ1-1, the V gene TRBV19, with D unclear. V shed 5 bases and J shed 5 bases, with 15 bases lying between them. The CDR3 runs to 14 residues. Germline V gives CDR1 LNHDA, CDR2 SQIVND (reference sequence). The CDR3 is CASSLVPRGTEAFF. As DNA, the CDR3 is TGTGCCAGTAGTTTGGTTCCCCGAGGGACTGAAGCTTTCTTT.

The chain is built from TRBV30 and TRBJ1-1, with TRBD1 matching over 8 bases. CDR1 and CDR2 (germline): GTSNPN, SVGIG (reference sequence). This CDR3 region has 15 residues. With 4 bases clipped from V and 0 bases from J, the junction kept 7 bases outside the gene matches. Here the CDR3 DNA reads TGTGCCTGGACCCGCCGGACAGGGATGAACACTGAAGCTTTCTTT. It codes for CAWTRRTGMNTEAFF.

J is TRBJ2-1 and V is TRBV7-2, with TRBD1 matching 7 bases. Germline CDR1 is SGHTA and CDR2 is FQGNSA. This CDR3 comprises 17 residues. Trimming at V came to 1 base and at J to 7 bases, leaving 13 bases not matched to a gene. DNA of the CDR3: TGTGCCAGCAGCTTAGTACAGGGGTCATTTACGGGGAATGAGCAGTTCTTC. Translation: CASSLVQGSFTGNEQFF.

This clone has only one observation. The identical CDR3 is also encoded by other nucleotide sequences in the sample. The V gene is TRBV18, the J gene TRBJ1-2; the match to TRBD1 covers 9 bases. The CDR3 is 13 amino acids. Germline V gene data show CDR1 as KGHSH and CDR2 as LQKENI. J gave up 8 bases and V 3 bases, and 4 bases lay outside the gene matches. The CDR3 spells CASSPGTGNGYTF. The CDR3 bases are TGTGCCAGCTCACCGGGGACAGGGAACGGCTACACCTTC.